The clone carrying this T cell receptor (beta chain) was seen a handful of times. The entry originates in a study of technical replicates of blood from a handful of donors. Produced via immunoSEQ multiplex PCR; TCRdb's table is partial and in-frame only. In the table there are 50,000 or so clones, more than 85% of which are singletons. Trimming left V 2 bases short and J 3 bases short, with 10 bases between. The CDR3 runs 14 residues. Germline CDR1 KGHSH, CDR2 LQKENI. The sample consisted of PBMCs. This TCR was recovered from a human donor in good health. Some clones in this sample may be carry-over from other donors' samples. V usage is TRBV18 and J usage is TRBJ1-1; D not certain. The CDR3 nucleotides read TGTGCCAGCTCACCATGGGAGGCCCACACTGAAGCTTTCTTT. Translating it yields CASSPWEAHTEAFF.